This T cell receptor beta chain was recovered during a study of T cell responses to AZD1222 COVID-19 vaccine. Germline CDR1 SEHNR, CDR2 FQNEAQ (reference sequence). This CDR3 is 15 amino acids long. Losses at the gene ends were 4 bases for V and 4 bases for J; bases not matched to a gene: 7. Study findings and constraints: Females outnumbered males among donors, who were mostly white British; clonal diversity was possibly underestimated. With two AZD1222 doses given, Spike-specific TCR breadth and depth both rose. Only five or six AZD1222 recipients were seropositive at baseline.

This clone was counted a single time. As yet, its antigen is unknown. Using immunoSEQ multiplex PCR, the repertoire was profiled, and TCRdb retains in-frame clones only, with some absent. Seen here are over 55,000 clones, 65% to 80% observed once, and the top ten hold under 4.5%. The sequences come from peripheral blood, collected 28 days after the second AZD1222 dose. The source is an adult who received the AZD1222 COVID-19 vaccine. The genes are TRBV7-9 and TRBJ1-1, with 9 bases matching TRBD1. CDR3: CASSSTGGLITEAFF. DNA for the CDR3: TGTGCCAGCAGCTCCACAGGGGGCTTGATCACTGAAGCTTTCTTT.